The 11 T cell receptor beta chains below come from one sample, sequenced in a study of blood T cell repertoires in COVID-19. Assay: immunoSEQ multiplex PCR; the TCRdb copy retains only in-frame clones and omits some. The sample includes roughly 250,000 clones, roughly 84% of them seen just once. What was sequenced was peripheral blood. The receptors stem from a human donor with COVID-19, enrolled during active disease. The donor label of this sample is uncertain.

J is TRBJ2-7 and V is TRBV9; weak D call: TRBD2 (6 bases). CDR1 and CDR2 (germline): SGDLS, YYNGEE. This CDR3 is 13 amino acids long. V lost 4 bases, J lost 6 bases, and 14 bases lay in between. CDR3: CASSPLREVEQYF. CDR3 nucleotides: TGTGCCAGCAGCCCCTTGAGGGAGGTCGAGCAGTACTTC.

This clone was seen once. The chain uses TRBV4-2 and TRBJ1-2, with 7 bases identical to TRBD1. V shed 4 bases and J 8 bases; nucleotides not matched to a gene: 10. Germline CDR1 LGHNA, CDR2 YNFKEQ. CDR3 length equals 14 residues. The CDR3 nucleotides are TGTGCCAGCAGCCCCCGACAGGGTTTCGGAGGCTACACCTTC. This codes for CASSPRQGFGGYTF.

This chain links TRBV27 with TRBJ2-5; 11 bases match TRBD2. The CDR3 extends over 18 amino acids. With 0 bases clipped from V and 4 bases from J, the junction kept 10 bases outside the gene matches. Germline assignment: CDR1 MNHEY and CDR2 SMNVEV (reference sequence). The CDR3 DNA follows: TGTGCCAGCAGTTTATCGATCGGTAGCGGGAGGGCCCGAGAGACCCAGTACTTC. As protein: CASSLSIGSGRARETQYF.

V gene TRBV27 combines with J gene TRBJ1-1, with a possible D match to TRBD1 (5 bases). Germline-derived CDR1 and CDR2 are MNHEY and SMNVEV (reference sequence). Between the trimmed V and J ends, which lost 2 bases and 0 bases, there was a span of 22 bases. The CDR3 sequence is 19 residues long. The CDR3 nucleotides read TGTGCCAGCAGTTTAAGACCCCCCAGGGAGGGCAGCTTGAACACTGAAGCTTTCTTT. Translated, it gives CASSLRPPREGSLNTEAFF.

This clone has a single count. The V call is TRBV7-6, the J call TRBJ2-7, with 8 bases matching TRBD2. V was clipped by 4 bases and J by 1 base; unmatched bases: 9. Germline V gives CDR1 SGHVS, CDR2 FNYEAQ. This CDR3 is 16 amino acids long. The CDR3 DNA reads as TGTGCCAGCAGCTCGGGGGGGGCCACGACTTCCTACGAGCAGTACTTC. Translation: CASSSGGATTSYEQYF.

The gene calls are TRBV7-2 and TRBJ1-2; TRBD1 aligns across 7 bases. CDR1 SGHTA and CDR2 FQGNSA come from the germline V gene. With V trimmed by 7 bases and J by 6 bases, 8 bases remained unmatched. This CDR3 spans 13 amino acids. CDR3: CASNTDRVHGYTF. In DNA, the CDR3 is TGTGCCAGCAACACTGACAGGGTACATGGCTACACCTTC.

The CDR3: CASSLAGTHYGYTF. The DNA for the CDR3 is TGTGCCAGCAGCTTAGCGGGGACACACTATGGCTACACCTTC. V gene TRBV11-2 combines with J gene TRBJ1-2; a possible D gene is TRBD1 (6 bases). The CDR3 runs to 14 residues. CDR1 is SGHAT, CDR2 FQNNGV, per germline. V was pared by 1 base and J by 3 bases, with 9 bases between.

This clone has more than one count but fewer than ten. The CDR3 region is CASGPTPREQYF. The CDR3 DNA is TGCGCCAGCGGCCCAACCCCAAGAGAGCAGTACTTC. The V gene is TRBV10-2, the J gene TRBJ2-7; D unclear. V lost 8 bases, J lost 7 bases, and 15 bases lay in between. This CDR3 region has 12 residues. The germline V gene encodes CDR1 WSHSY and CDR2 SAAADI.

CDR3: CASSLWSVGGYEQYF. The CDR3, as DNA: TGTGCCAGCAGCTTGTGGTCGGTGGGGGGCTACGAGCAGTACTTC. The chain combines TRBV5-4 with TRBJ2-7, with D perhaps TRBD2 (6 bases). Between the trimmed V and J ends, which lost 1 base and 3 bases, there was a span of 14 bases. Looked up from germline, CDR1 is SGHNT and CDR2 is YYREEE (reference sequence). The CDR3 spans 15 residues. Filled out from reference TRBV5-4 and TRBJ2-7, the complete variable domain reads ETGVTQSPTHLIKTRGQQVTLRCSSQSGHNTVSWYQQALGQGPQFIFQYYREEENGRGNFPPRFSGLQFPNYSSELNVNALELDDSALYLCASSLWSVGGYEQYFGPGTRLTVT.

This chain joins TRBV30 and TRBJ2-6; unclear D gene. CDR1 and CDR2 (germline): GTSNPN, SVGIG (reference sequence). V lost 1 base and J lost 0, with 10 bases in between. The CDR3 is 16 amino acids. In DNA, the CDR3 is TGTGCCTGGAGTGCCCTACACAGCTCTGGGGCCAACGTCCTGACTTTC. Translation: CAWSALHSSGANVLTF. Full variable domain (rest looked up from reference TRBV30 and TRBJ2-6): SQTIHQWPATLVQPVGSPLSLECTVEGTSNPNLYWYRQAAGRGLQLLFYSVGIGQISSEVPQNLSASRPQDRQFILSSKKLLLSDSGFYLCAWSALHSSGANVLTFGAGSRLTVL.

The chain couples TRBV5-1 to TRBJ1-6; 7 bases are shared with TRBD1. The CDR3 consists of 13 residues. Germline CDR1 reads SGHRS; CDR2 reads YFSETQ. Germline trimming cut 6 bases from V and 5 bases from J; bases unmatched to any gene: 2. This CDR3 reads CASTQGDNSPLHF. The CDR3 DNA is TGCGCCAGCACCCAGGGGGATAATTCACCCCTCCACTTT. The variable domain in full, completed from reference TRBV5-1 and TRBJ1-6, reads KAGVTQTPRYLIKTRGQQVTLSCSPISGHRSVSWYQQTPGQGLQFLFEYFSETQRNKGNFPGRFSGRQFSNSRSEMNVSTLELGDSALYLCASTQGDNSPLHFGNGTRLTVT.